Following are 15 T cell receptor beta chains from one sample sequenced in a study of shared clonotypes between healthy human individuals. Assay: immunoSEQ multiplex PCR; the TCRdb copy retains only in-frame clones and omits some. The sample contains approximately 940,000 clones, about 80% of which appear only once. Input material: memory CD4+ T cells sorted from blood. Subset of the sample: CD45RA-negative fraction. Receptors were obtained from a man in his late teens or twenties in good health.

Written as DNA, the CDR3 is TGTGCCAGCAGTGAAGGGGGGGGATCCCTGCTACGCTACGAGCAGTACTTC. Its translation: CASSEGGGSLLRYEQYF. The gene calls are TRBV2 and TRBJ2-7; 7 positions agree with TRBD2. CDR3 length equals 17 residues. Germline V CDR1 and CDR2: SNHLY, FYNNEI. The V gene end was trimmed by 1 base and the J gene end by 3 bases; junction bases not matched to a gene: 12.

The chain couples TRBV18 to TRBJ2-2, with 11 nucleotides matching TRBD1. This CDR3 is built from 18 residues. V dropped 4 bases and J dropped 4; count of bases not matched to a gene: 11. The V gene's germline CDR1 is KGHSH and CDR2 LQKENI. The CDR3 region has the DNA TGTGCCAGCTCACAGGGACAGGGGGAAAGAAGTCGCACCGGGGAGCTGTTTTTT. Its translation is CASSQGQGERSRTGELFF.

This clone is a singleton in its sample. This chain connects TRBV5-1 to TRBJ2-3; tentative D call: TRBD1 (5 bases). Germline V lookup: CDR1 SGHRS, CDR2 YFSETQ. V gave up 0 bases and J gave up 6 bases, with 11 bases separating them. This CDR3 region has 14 residues. CDR3 amino acids: CASSLGGAPDTQYF. CDR3 nucleotides: TGCGCCAGCAGCTTGGGTGGGGCACCTGATACGCAGTATTTT.

The chain is built from TRBV19 and TRBJ2-7; TRBD2 aligns across 9 bases. The germline V gene encodes CDR1 LNHDA and CDR2 SQIVND (reference sequence). The CDR3 spans 15 residues. J was trimmed by 1 base and V by 5 bases; bases with no gene match: 6. CDR3 nucleotide sequence: TGTGCCAGTAGTCGTAGCGGGGGCAGATCCTACGAGCAGTACTTC. It is translated as CASSRSGGRSYEQYF. The full variable domain, with the rest looked up from reference TRBV19 and TRBJ2-7, is DGGITQSPKYLFRKEGQNVTLSCEQNLNHDAMYWYRQDPGQGLRLIYYSQIVNDFQKGDIAEGYSVSREKKESFPLTVTSAQKNPTAFYLCASSRSGGRSYEQYFGPGTRLTVT.

The V gene is TRBV13, the J gene TRBJ2-3; tentatively, D is TRBD2 (6 bases). The CDR3 is made up of 14 amino acids. Germline CDR1 reads PRHDT; CDR2 reads FYEKMQ (reference sequence). With 0 bases removed from V and 8 bases from J, the gap between germline ends came to 12 bases. CDR3 amino acids: CASSLGGTSGTQYF. DNA of the CDR3: TGTGCCAGCAGCTTAGGGGGGACTTCGGGTACGCAGTATTTT.

The J gene is TRBJ2-7, the V gene TRBV6-6; 9 bases line up with TRBD1. The CDR3 has 15 residues. The V gene's germline CDR1 is MNHNY and CDR2 SVGAGI (reference sequence). V shed 0 bases, J shed 5 bases, and the junction held 5 bases outside the gene matches. In DNA form, the CDR3 reads TGTGCCAGCAGTTACTCGGGGACAGGGCCCCACGAGCAGTACTTC. It is translated as CASSYSGTGPHEQYF.

This chain links TRBV7-6 with TRBJ2-1, with 9 bases matching TRBD2. Germline lookup yields CDR1 SGHVS and CDR2 FNYEAQ. The junction had 10 bases not matched to a gene; V was cut back by 8 bases and J by 8 bases. The CDR3 covers 14 residues. CDR3 coding DNA: TGTGCCAGCGAACGTGGTAGCGGGAGAGATGAGCAGTTCTTC. Protein sequence: CASERGSGRDEQFF.

The chain carries TRBV7-9 and TRBJ2-3; D unclear. Germline values: CDR1 SEHNR, CDR2 FQNEAQ (reference sequence). V lost 5 bases, J lost 2 bases, and 20 bases lay in between. This CDR3 comprises 17 residues. This CDR3 reads CASSPLLLVRITDTQYF. Written as DNA, the CDR3 is TGTGCCAGCAGCCCCCTTCTATTGGTTCGGATCACAGATACGCAGTATTTT.

J is TRBJ2-1 and V is TRBV6-1; D gene ambiguous. This CDR3 comprises 17 residues. Germline lookup yields CDR1 MNHNS and CDR2 SASEGT. Trimming pared 1 base from V and 0 bases from J, leaving 13 bases between. Written as DNA, the CDR3 is TGTGCCAGCAGTGAAGAAAGGTTGATGAGCTCCTACAATGAGCAGTTCTTC. Amino acid sequence: CASSEERLMSSYNEQFF.

The rearrangement joins TRBV7-8 to TRBJ1-2; a possible D gene is TRBD1 (5 bases). The CDR3 is 13 residues long. V was cut by 7 bases and J by 4 bases, with 13 bases left in between. Germline values: CDR1 SGHVS, CDR2 FQNEAQ. The CDR3 bases are TGTGCCAGCAACCTAGGAGGGGTCTATGGCTACACCTTC. It is translated as CASNLGGVYGYTF. The full variable domain, in which reference TRBV7-8 and TRBJ1-2 provide the parts outside the CDR3, is GAGVSQSPRYKVAKRGQDVALRCDPISGHVSLFWYQQALGQGPEFLTYFQNEAQLDKSGLPSDRFFAERPEGSVSTLKIQRTQQEDSAVYLCASNLGGVYGYTFGSGTRLTVV.

In regard to this clone: The same CDR3 can be traced to other DNA sequences in this sample. J is TRBJ2-3 and V is TRBV5-1; 9 bases match TRBD2. Germline lookup yields CDR1 SGHRS and CDR2 YFSETQ. Trimming removed 0 bases from V and 3 bases from J; junction bases left unmatched: 2. CDR3 length: 15 amino acids. The CDR3 is CASSLALAGTDTQYF. CDR3 coding DNA: TGCGCCAGCAGCTTGGCGCTAGCGGGGACAGATACGCAGTATTTT.

V and J are TRBV2 and TRBJ1-5; tentatively, D is TRBD1 (6 bases). The V end lost 6 bases, the J end lost 1 base, and 13 bases lay between the germline ends. This CDR3 is built from 15 residues. The germline V gene has CDR1 SNHLY and CDR2 FYNNEI. The CDR3 is CASRMKGVSNQPQHF. The CDR3 DNA sequence: TGTGCCAGCAGGATGAAGGGGGTGAGCAATCAGCCCCAGCATTTT.

The J gene is TRBJ1-5, the V gene TRBV5-8; D call uncertain. There are 13 residues in the CDR3. Germline CDR1 is SGHTS and CDR2 is YDEGEE. Trimming stripped 1 base from V and 6 bases from J, with 8 bases between. The CDR3 spells CASSLMGSQPQHF. CDR3 nucleotide sequence: TGTGCCAGCAGCTTGATGGGGAGTCAGCCCCAGCATTTT.

This clone was seen a few times. This sequence joins TRBV5-1 and TRBJ2-3; 7 bases match TRBD2. The CDR3 length is 15 residues. The trim removed 4 bases at V and 7 bases at J, leaving 12 bases unmatched. CDR1 and CDR2 from the germline V gene are SGHRS and YFSETQ. CDR3 bases: TGCGCCAGCAGCCTTACAGGCACTAGCGAAAATACGCAGTATTTT. It yields the protein CASSLTGTSENTQYF.

This chain links TRBV5-1 with TRBJ2-7; possibly TRBD2 for D (6 bases). The CDR3 consists of 14 residues. The V end was cut by 2 bases, the J end by 1 base, with 10 bases between. Per the germline V gene, CDR1 is SGHRS and CDR2 is YFSETQ. The CDR3 reads CASSLTSQSYEQYF. The CDR3 DNA reads TGCGCCAGCAGCTTAACTAGCCAATCCTACGAGCAGTACTTC.